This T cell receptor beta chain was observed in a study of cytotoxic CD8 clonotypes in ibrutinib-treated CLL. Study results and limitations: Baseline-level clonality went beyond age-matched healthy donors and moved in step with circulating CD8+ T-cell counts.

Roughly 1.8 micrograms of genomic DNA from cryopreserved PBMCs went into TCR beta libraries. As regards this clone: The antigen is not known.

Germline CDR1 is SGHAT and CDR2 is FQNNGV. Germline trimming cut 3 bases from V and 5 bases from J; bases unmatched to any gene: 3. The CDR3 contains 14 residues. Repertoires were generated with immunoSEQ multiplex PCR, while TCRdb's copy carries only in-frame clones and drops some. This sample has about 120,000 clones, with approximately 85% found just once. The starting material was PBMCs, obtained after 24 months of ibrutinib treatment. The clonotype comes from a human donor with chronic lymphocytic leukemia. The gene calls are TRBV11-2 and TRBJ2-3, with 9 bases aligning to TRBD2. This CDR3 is CASSLGLARDTQYF. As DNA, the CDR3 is TGTGCCAGCAGCTTGGGACTAGCTAGAGATACGCAGTATTTT.